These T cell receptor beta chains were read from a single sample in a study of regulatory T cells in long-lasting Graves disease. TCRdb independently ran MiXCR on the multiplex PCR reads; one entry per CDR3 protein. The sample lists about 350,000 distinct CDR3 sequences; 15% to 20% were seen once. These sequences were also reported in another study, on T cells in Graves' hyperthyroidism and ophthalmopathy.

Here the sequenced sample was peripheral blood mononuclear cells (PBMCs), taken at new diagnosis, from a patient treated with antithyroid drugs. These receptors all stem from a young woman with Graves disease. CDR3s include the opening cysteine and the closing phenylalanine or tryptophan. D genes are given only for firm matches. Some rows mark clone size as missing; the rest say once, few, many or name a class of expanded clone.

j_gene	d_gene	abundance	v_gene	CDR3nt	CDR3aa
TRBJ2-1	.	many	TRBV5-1	TGTGCCAGCAGCCACCCCGACGGGGCGAGGAATGAGCAGTTCTTC	CASSHPDGARNEQFF
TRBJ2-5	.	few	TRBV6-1	TGTGCCAACACCCAGGGGCGGGAGACCCAGTACTTC	CANTQGRETQYF
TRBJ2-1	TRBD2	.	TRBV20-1	TGCAGTGCTCGTAGCGGGGGGGCTCCCTTCTTC	CSARSGGAPFF
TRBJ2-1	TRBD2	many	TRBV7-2	TGTGCCAGCAGCTCCTCAACTAGCGGGTACCACAATGAGCAGTTCTTC	CASSSSTSGYHNEQFF
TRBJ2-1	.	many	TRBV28	TGTGCCAGCAGTTTAGAGGGACGGTACAATGAGCAGTTCTTC	CASSLEGRYNEQFF
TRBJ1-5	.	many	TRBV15	TGTGCCACCAGCAGAGAAGTCGGTCAGCCCCAGCATTTT	CATSREVGQPQHF
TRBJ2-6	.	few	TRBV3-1	TGTGCCAGCAGCCATAGGGGACCCATTTACTCTGGGGCCAACGTCCTGACTTTC	CASSHRGPIYSGANVLTF
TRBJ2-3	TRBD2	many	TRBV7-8	TGTGCCAGCAGCTTAGCCTCCCGGGAGGGCCGCCTCACAGATACGCAGTATTTT	CASSLASREGRLTDTQYF
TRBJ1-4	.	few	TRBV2	TGTGCCAGTAATCGGGGGAGTTCTAATGAAAAACTGTTTTTT	CASNRGSSNEKLFF
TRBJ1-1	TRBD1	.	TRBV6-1	TGTGCCAGCAGGGTCCCCGGGACAGGCCCAGGGGCTTTCTTT	CASRVPGTGPGAFF
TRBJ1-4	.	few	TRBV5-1	TGCGCCAGCAGCTTTTCGGTCCGGGGGTCCCCCGCAACTAATGAAAAACTGTTTTTT	CASSFSVRGSPATNEKLFF
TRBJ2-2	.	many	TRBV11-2	TGTGCCAGTGTGGAGGGGCCGTTAAGCCGCACCGGGGAGCTGTTTTTT	CASVEGPLSRTGELFF
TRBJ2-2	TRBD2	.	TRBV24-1	TGTGCCACCAGTGAGACTAGCGGGGGGCCTAACACCGGGGAGCTGTTTTTT	CATSETSGGPNTGELFF
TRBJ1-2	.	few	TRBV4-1	TGCGCCAGCAGCCAAGATCAAGGGCCGAGGGGCTACACCTTC	CASSQDQGPRGYTF
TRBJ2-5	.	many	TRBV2	TGTGCCAGCAGTGGTCGGTACAGACAAGAGACCCAGTACTTC	CASSGRYRQETQYF
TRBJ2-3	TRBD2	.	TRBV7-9	TGTGCCAGCCTGACTAGCGGGAGGCCCACAGATACGCGGTATTTT	CASLTSGRPTDTRYF
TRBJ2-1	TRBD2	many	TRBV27	TGTGCCAGCAGCACTAGCGGGAACAATGAGCAGTTCTTC	CASSTSGNNEQFF
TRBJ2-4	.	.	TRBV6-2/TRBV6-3	TGTGCCAGCAGTTTGGACGGGATAGCCAAAAACATTCAGTACTTC	CASSLDGIAKNIQYF
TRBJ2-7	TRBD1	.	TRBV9	TGTGCCAGCAGCCGGCAGGGGGCGGGGACCTACGAGCAGTACTTC	CASSRQGAGTYEQYF
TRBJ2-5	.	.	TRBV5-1	TGCGCCAGCAGACCGGGCATACAAGAGACCCAGTACTTC	CASRPGIQETQYF
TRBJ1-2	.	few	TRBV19	TGTGCCAGTGGCCGACAGGACCTCCGGGGCTACACCTTC	CASGRQDLRGYTF
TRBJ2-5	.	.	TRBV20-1	TGCAGTGCTAGGCCCGTTGGGTCACGAGAGACCCAGTACTTC	CSARPVGSRETQYF
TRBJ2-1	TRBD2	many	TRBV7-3	TGTGCCAGCAGCCCTGTAGCGGGGGCCTACAATGAGCAGTTCTTC	CASSPVAGAYNEQFF
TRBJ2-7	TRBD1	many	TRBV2	TGTGCCAGCAGTGAGGGACAGGGTAGCTACGAGCAGTACTTC	CASSEGQGSYEQYF
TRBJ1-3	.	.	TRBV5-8	TGTGCCAGCAGCTTGGCCACTTACTCTGGAAACACCATATATTTT	CASSLATYSGNTIYF
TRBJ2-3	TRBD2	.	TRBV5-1	TGCGCCAGCAGCCGGAGCGGGAGTTCGGCAGATACGCAGTATTTT	CASSRSGSSADTQYF
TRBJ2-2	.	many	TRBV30	TGTGCCTGGAGTGAGGGGACGAACACCGGGGAGCTGTTTTTT	CAWSEGTNTGELFF
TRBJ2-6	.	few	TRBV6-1	TGTGCCAGCACCAACTCGGCAGACTTCACTTTCTCTGGGGCCAACGTCCTGACTTTC	CASTNSADFTFSGANVLTF
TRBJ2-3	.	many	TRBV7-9	TGTGCCAGCAGCCTGACAGCAGATACGCAGTATTTT	CASSLTADTQYF
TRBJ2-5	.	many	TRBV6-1	TGTGCCAGCTCCCCGGCTCCAGAAGAGACCCAGTACTTC	CASSPAPEETQYF
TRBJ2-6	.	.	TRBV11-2	TGTGCCAGCAGCTCCTTGGTTCGTTTAGGGAGAAAGCCGGCCAACGCCCTGACTTTC	CASSSLVRLGRKPANALTF
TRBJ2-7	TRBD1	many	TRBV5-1	TGTGCCAGCAGCCCCGGACAGGGCGGGTACGAGCAGTACTTC	CASSPGQGGYEQYF
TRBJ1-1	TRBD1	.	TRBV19	TGTGCCAGTAAAAGGATGACAGGGTATGACACTGAAGCTTTCTTT	CASKRMTGYDTEAFF
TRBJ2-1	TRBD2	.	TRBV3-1	TGTGCCAGCAGCCTTAGTCTGGGAGGGGAGCAGTTCTTC	CASSLSLGGEQFF
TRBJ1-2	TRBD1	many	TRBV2	TGTGCCAGCAGTGGCCCTCGGACAGGACTTACTGTGCCCTATGGCTACACCTTC	CASSGPRTGLTVPYGYTF
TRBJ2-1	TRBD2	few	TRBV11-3	TGTGCCAGCAGCTTATCGGAGAGCGGGGACAATGAGCAGTTCTTC	CASSLSESGDNEQFF
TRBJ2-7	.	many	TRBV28	TGTGCCAGCAGTTCCGTCGGGACGGTCGATTACGAGCAGTACTTC	CASSSVGTVDYEQYF
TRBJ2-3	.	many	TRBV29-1	TGCAGCGTTGAAGCGGGCCGCACAGATACGCAGTATTTT	CSVEAGRTDTQYF
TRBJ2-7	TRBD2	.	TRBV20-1	TGCAGTGCTCCCAAACTCGGACTAGACCACTACGAGCAGTACTTC	CSAPKLGLDHYEQYF